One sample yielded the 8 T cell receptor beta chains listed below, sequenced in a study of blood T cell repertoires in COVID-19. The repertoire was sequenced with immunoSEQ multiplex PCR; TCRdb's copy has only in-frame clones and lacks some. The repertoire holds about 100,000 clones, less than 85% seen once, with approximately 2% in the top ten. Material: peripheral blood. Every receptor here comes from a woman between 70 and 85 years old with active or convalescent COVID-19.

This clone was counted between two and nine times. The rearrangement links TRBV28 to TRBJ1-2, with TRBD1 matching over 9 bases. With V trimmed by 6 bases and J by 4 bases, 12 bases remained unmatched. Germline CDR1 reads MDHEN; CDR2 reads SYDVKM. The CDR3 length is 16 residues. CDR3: CASSPGTGRGAYGYTF. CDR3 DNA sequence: TGTGCCAGCAGCCCCGGGACAGGGAGAGGTGCCTATGGCTACACCTTC.

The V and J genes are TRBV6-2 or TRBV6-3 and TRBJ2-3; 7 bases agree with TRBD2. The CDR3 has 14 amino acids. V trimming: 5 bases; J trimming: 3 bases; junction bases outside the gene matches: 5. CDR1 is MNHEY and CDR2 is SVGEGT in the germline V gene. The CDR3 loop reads CASSISGITDTQYF. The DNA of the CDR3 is TGTGCCAGCAGTATCAGCGGGATAACAGATACGCAGTATTTT.

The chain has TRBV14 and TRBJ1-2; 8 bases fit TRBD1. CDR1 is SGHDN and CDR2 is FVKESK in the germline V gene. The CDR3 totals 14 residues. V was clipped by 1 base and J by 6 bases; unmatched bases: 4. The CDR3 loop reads CASSQAGGLNGYTF. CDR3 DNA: TGTGCCAGCAGCCAAGCAGGGGGCTTGAATGGCTACACCTTC.

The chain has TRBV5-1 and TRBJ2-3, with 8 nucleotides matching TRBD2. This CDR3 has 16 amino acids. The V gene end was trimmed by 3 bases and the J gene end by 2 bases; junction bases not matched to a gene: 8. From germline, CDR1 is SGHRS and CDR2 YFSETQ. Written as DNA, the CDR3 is TGCGCCAGCAGCTCGGGGCCGGGAGGGATCACAGATACGCAGTATTTT. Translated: CASSSGPGGITDTQYF.

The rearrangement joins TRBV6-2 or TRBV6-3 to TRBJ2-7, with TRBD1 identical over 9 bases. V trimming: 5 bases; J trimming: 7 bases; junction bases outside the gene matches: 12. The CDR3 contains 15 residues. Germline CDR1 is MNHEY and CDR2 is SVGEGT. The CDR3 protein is CASSHMGQGRHEQYF. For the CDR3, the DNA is TGTGCCAGCAGTCACATGGGACAGGGAAGGCATGAGCAGTACTTC.

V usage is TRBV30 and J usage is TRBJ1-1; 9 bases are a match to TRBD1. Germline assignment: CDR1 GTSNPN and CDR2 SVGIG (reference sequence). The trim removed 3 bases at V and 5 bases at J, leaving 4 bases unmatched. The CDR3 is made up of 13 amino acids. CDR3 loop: CAWRGQGSTEAFF. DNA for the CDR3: TGTGCCTGGAGGGGACAGGGATCGACTGAAGCTTTCTTT.

This CDR3 reads CASSPPWPRTDTQYF. Written as DNA, the CDR3 is TGTGCCAGCTCACCACCGTGGCCACGCACAGATACGCAGTATTTT. The chain uses TRBV18 and TRBJ2-3; no reliable D call. Trimming left V 0 bases short and J 1 base short, with 8 bases between. The CDR3 is 15 residues long. Germline CDR1 is KGHSH and CDR2 is LQKENI.

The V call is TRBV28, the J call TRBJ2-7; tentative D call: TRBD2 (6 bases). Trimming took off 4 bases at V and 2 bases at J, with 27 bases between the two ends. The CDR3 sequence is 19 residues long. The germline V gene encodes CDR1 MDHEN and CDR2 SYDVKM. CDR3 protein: CASSSLTLGRGSATYEQYF. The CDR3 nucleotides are TGTGCCAGCAGTTCCCTTACCCTGGGACGGGGGTCAGCTACCTACGAGCAGTACTTC. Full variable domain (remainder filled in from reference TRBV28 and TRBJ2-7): DVKVTQSSRYLVKRTGEKVFLECVQDMDHENMFWYRQDPGLGLRLIYFSYDVKMKEKGDIPEGYSVSREKKERFSLILESASTNQTSMYLCASSSLTLGRGSATYEQYFGPGTRLTVT.